Sequencing of this T cell receptor (beta chain) was carried out in a study of shared clonotypes between healthy human individuals. Germline V gives CDR1 SGHAT, CDR2 FQNNGV. Between the trimmed V and J ends, which lost 1 base and 0 bases, there was a span of 13 bases. The CDR3 sequence is 16 residues long. Study conclusions and caveats: As a rule, naive subsets had a larger estimated richness than memory subsets. Among donors, clonotype sharing was expected to be affected by sequencing depth. Naive CD4 clonotypes were shared across a few donors at 4% to 5%.

Regarding this clone: Its antigen is unknown.

The sorted-subset replicate PCRs were given 200 ng DNA, which is some 29,000 T cell genomes. TCRdb's table, derived via immunoSEQ multiplex PCR, lists solely in-frame clones and lacks some. The sample lists approximately 2,000,000 clones, roughly 95% occurring once. Terminally differentiated effector memory CD45RA+ cells were excluded from the naive CD8 cells, which were CD45RO-negative and positively selected for CCR7. Sequencing was done on a sample of naive CD8+ T cells from PBMCs. The receptor comes from a man younger than 35 in good health. Some clones in this sample may be carry-over from other donors' samples. V is TRBV11-2 and J is TRBJ2-7; D possibly corresponds to TRBD2 (6 bases). This CDR3 reads CASSLGLGGVSYEQYF. In DNA form, the CDR3 reads TGTGCCAGCAGCTTAGGTTTGGGCGGGGTCTCCTACGAGCAGTACTTC.